This TCR beta chain comes out of a study of shared clonotypes between healthy human individuals (dated by TCRdb to the early 2020s). Describing the broader study: The cohort included a few men and a couple of women between 18 and 49 years of age. For each donor, CD4 naive and CD4 memory were each given three plates, CD8 naive was given two plates, and CD8 memory was given one plate. The study deeply sequenced blood TCR repertoires of about 5 healthy adults to estimate repertoire size and the extent of clonotype sharing between individuals. Libraries were prepared and TCR repertoires were sequenced by different laboratories using diverse techniques, in order to increase sequencing depth and limit assay-specific biases. Leukapheresis yielded between about 0.94 and 9.5 billion PBMCs per donor. Beyond this particular receptor, the publication reports: Only blood was sampled, and tissue TCR repertoires likely differ from those in blood. Because the study included only a small number of donors, the genetic and exposure-history diversity represented was limited. Pairwise subsampling indicated that sequencing depth was expected to affect the degree of clonotype sharing among donors. Higher generation probabilities were observed for clonotypes shared by all four sorted-subset donors than for non-shared clonotypes. About 5% of naive CD4, more than 3% of naive CD8, 2.3% of memory CD4, and more than 0.35% of memory CD8 clonotypes were shared across a few donors. Incomplete sequencing was indicated by rarefaction of sorted-subset datasets, despite the large sequencing depth. Estimated clonotype richness was generally larger for naive than for memory subsets.

V gives up 0 bases and J gives up 4 bases, and the segment between their germline ends measures 5 bases. CDR1 is given as SGHRS and CDR2 as YFSETQ, both from the germline V gene. The CDR3 spans 13 residues, from the cysteine through the phenylalanine. The read is trimmed to its CDR3 DNA, 39 bases read in frame from base 1. Worth noting for this clone: What antigen it recognizes has not been identified. Within one base of it there is no much larger clone, and no base qualities were kept. The same CDR3 is also encoded by other DNA sequences in this sample.

Using the deep immunoSEQ assay, TCR CDR3 regions were amplified from genomic DNA by multiplex PCR. Extracted genomic DNA from each cell subset was distributed evenly across all wells of several immunoSEQ 96-well plates, and each plate was treated as a replicate. For sorted subsets, each replicate PCR was loaded with 150 to 250 ng genomic DNA, equivalent to roughly 30,000 T cell genomes. Purified libraries were quantified with a Qubit 3.0 fluorometer, sized on a Bioanalyzer 2100, and re-quantified with the KAPA Library Quantification kit. A separate single-read 150-cycle Illumina NextSeq 550 flow cell was used to sequence each immunoSEQ 96-well plate. The study's processing was this. The immunoSEQ output contained only junctional sequences without quality scores, so filtering could not match that applied to full-length reads. Sequences were annotated with PyIR, a Python wrapper for IgBLAST v1.9, using IMGT germline references to assign V/J genes and CDR3. Any read was removed if the V/J assignment was weak (E-value above 1e-6), the CDR3 was missing, or the read contained stop codons, out-of-frame junctions, or ambiguous translated residues. V3J clonotypes were defined as sequences sharing the same inferred V gene, J gene, and CDR3 amino acid sequence. Percentage overlap between repertoires was calculated by dividing the number of shared unique clonotypes by the size of the smaller repertoire. Three approaches were used to assess repertoire richness: RTK rarefaction, the Chao1 estimator, and Recon v2.1 estimates of unobserved clonotypes. OLGA was used to compute generation probabilities for all TCRbeta clonotypes that the gDNA method yielded from four donors. TCRdb obtained this table from immuneACCESS and retained in-frame rearrangements with V and J assigned. These tables miss some clones; where compared with another copy, unresolved V genes account for less than half of the shortfall, and the remainder is unexplained. V, J and clone size are those of that table, while D and trimming were read from the DNA. In this sample the table shows about 2.3 million clones, over 85% of which occur a single time. Together, the top ten hold 0.39% of the sample.

The donors were healthy, HIV-negative adults who had no recently reported acute infections or vaccinations. Every donor was a Caucasian adult residing in Nashville, Tennessee, USA. CD4+ T cells were enriched by magnetic negative selection, after which naive cells were positively selected on CD45RA and the negative fraction was taken as the memory subset. Blood was collected by leukapheresis, and PBMCs were isolated by Ficoll-Histopaque density gradient centrifugation and then cryopreserved in liquid nitrogen vapor phase. Purity and quantity of every magnetically sorted T cell population were checked by analytical flow cytometry. From each sorted fraction, genomic DNA was isolated and quantified by UV absorbance on a Nanodrop 2000c.

The specimen was naive CD4+ T cells from PBMCs. The meaning of the sample's cell subset or site label: CD45RA+ positively selected. The origin of this receptor is a man aged 18 to 35 in good health. Some clones in this sample may be carry-over from other donors' samples. Recombination linked TRBV5-1 to TRBJ2-1; the D gene lacks a confident call. The CDR3 reads as follows: CASSLEAYNEQFF. The nucleotide sequence is TGCGCCAGCAGCTTGGAGGCTTACAATGAGCAGTTCTTC.